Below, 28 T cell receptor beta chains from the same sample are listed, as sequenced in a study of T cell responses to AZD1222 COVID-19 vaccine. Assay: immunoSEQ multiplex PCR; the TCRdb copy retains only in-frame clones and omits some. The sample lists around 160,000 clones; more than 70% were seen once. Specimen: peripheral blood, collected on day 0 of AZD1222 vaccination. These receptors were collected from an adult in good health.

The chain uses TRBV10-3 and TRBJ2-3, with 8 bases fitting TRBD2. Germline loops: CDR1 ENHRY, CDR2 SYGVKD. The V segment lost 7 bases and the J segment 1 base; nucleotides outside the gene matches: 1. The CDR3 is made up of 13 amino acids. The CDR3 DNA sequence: TGTGCCATCACAGCGGGGGGCACAGATACGCAGTATTTT. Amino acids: CAITAGGTDTQYF.

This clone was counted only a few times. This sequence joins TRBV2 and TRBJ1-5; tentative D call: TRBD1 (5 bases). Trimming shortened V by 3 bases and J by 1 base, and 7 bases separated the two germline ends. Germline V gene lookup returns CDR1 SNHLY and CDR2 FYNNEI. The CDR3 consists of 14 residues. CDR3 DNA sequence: TGTGCCAGCAGTGAGCAGGGAAGCAATCAGCCCCAGCATTTT. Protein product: CASSEQGSNQPQHF.

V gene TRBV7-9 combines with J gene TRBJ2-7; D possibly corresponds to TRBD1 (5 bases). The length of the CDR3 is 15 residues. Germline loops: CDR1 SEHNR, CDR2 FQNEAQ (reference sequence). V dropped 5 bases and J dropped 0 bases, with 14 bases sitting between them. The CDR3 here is CASSHRRDSSYEQYF. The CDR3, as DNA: TGTGCCAGCAGCCATCGCAGGGATAGCTCCTACGAGCAGTACTTC.

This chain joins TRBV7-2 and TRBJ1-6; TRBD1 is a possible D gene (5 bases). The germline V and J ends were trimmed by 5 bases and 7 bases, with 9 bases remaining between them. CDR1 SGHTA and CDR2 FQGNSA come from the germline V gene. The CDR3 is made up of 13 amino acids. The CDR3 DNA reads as TGTGCCAGCAGCGGGAGACAGAATTCACCCCTCCACTTT. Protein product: CASSGRQNSPLHF.

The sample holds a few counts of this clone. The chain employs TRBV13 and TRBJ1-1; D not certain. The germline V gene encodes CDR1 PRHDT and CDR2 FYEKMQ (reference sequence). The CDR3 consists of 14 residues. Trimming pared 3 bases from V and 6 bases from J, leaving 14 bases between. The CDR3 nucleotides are TGTGCCAGCAGCTTCGGGTTCCCTGGCGCTGAAGCTTTCTTT. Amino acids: CASSFGFPGAEAFF.

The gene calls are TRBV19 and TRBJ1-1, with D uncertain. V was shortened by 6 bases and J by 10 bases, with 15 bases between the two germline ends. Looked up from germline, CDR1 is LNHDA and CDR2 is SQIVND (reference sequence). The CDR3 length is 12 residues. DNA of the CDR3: TGTGCCAGTAGGGAGCGGGGTCCCGGAGCTTTCTTT. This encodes CASRERGPGAFF.

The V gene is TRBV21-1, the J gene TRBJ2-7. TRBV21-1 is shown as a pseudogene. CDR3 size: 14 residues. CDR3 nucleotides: TGTGCCAGCAGCGCCGGCGTTGGGTTCTACGAGCAGTACTTC. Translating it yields CASSAGVGFYEQYF.

This CDR3 is CASSPPARKYEQYF. CDR3 DNA: TGTGCCAGTAGTCCCCCGGCTCGGAAGTACGAGCAGTACTTC. The chain combines TRBV19 with TRBJ2-7; no reliable D call. V lost 5 bases, J lost 4 bases, and 15 bases lay in between. This CDR3 is built from 14 residues. Per the germline V gene, CDR1 is LNHDA and CDR2 is SQIVND (reference sequence).

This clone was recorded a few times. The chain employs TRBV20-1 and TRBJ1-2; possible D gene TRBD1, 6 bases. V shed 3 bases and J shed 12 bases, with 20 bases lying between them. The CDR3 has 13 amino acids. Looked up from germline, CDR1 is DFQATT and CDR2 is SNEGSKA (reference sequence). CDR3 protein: CSASTPDRKCDTF. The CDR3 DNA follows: TGCAGTGCTAGTACTCCCGACAGGAAGTGTGACACCTTC.

The CDR3: CASSQHLGQGAAYGYTF. CDR3 nucleotides: TGTGCCAGCAGCCAGCATTTGGGACAGGGGGCTGCCTATGGCTACACCTTC. V and J are TRBV7-9 and TRBJ1-2; the match to TRBD1 covers 12 bases. Looked up from germline, CDR1 is SEHNR and CDR2 is FQNEAQ (reference sequence). The V gene end was trimmed by 5 bases and the J gene end by 4 bases; junction bases not matched to a gene: 11. The CDR3 has 17 amino acids.

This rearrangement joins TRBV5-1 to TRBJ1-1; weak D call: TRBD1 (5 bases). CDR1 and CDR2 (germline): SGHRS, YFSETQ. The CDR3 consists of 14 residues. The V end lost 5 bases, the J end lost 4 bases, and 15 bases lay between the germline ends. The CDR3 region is CASSTTVEGTEAFF. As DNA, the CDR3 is TGCGCCAGCAGTACGACAGTTGAGGGCACTGAAGCTTTCTTT.

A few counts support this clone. CDR3 sequence reads: CASSFLDTEAFF. DNA of the CDR3: TGTGCCAGCAGTTTTCTAGACACTGAAGCTTTCTTT. The V gene is TRBV12-3 or TRBV12-4, the J gene TRBJ1-1; D not resolved. The CDR3 covers 12 residues. The V and J ends lost 3 bases and 3 bases respectively, with 5 bases between them.

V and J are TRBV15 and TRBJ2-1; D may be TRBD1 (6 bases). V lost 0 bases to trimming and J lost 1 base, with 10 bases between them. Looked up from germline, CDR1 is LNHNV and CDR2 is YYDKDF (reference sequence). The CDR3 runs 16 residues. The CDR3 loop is CATSRDMGASYNEQFF. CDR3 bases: TGTGCCACCAGCAGAGATATGGGGGCGTCCTACAATGAGCAGTTCTTC.

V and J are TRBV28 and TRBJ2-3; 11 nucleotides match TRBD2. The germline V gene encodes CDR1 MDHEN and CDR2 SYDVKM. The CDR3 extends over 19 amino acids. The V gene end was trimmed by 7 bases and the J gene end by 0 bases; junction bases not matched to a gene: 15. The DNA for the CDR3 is TGTGCCAGCAACTTCCCGCCGCTAGCGGGGGGCTTTAGCACAGATACGCAGTATTTT. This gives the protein CASNFPPLAGGFSTDTQYF.

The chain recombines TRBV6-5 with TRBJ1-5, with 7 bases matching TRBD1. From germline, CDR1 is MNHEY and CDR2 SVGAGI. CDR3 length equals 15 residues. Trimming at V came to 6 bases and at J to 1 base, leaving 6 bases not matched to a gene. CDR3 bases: TGTGCCAGCAGCTTCCGACAGGGAAGCAATCAGCCCCAGCATTTT. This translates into CASSFRQGSNQPQHF.

CDR3 residues: CASSLEGTGMNTEAFF. The CDR3 region has the DNA TGTGCCAGCAGCTTAGAGGGGACAGGAATGAACACTGAAGCTTTCTTT. This sequence joins TRBV7-2 and TRBJ1-1, with 8 bases aligning to TRBD1. The CDR3 length is 16 residues. CDR1 SGHTA and CDR2 FQGNSA come from the germline V gene. Trimming at V came to 1 base and at J to 0 bases, leaving 4 bases not matched to a gene. The variable domain in full, completed from reference TRBV7-2 and TRBJ1-1, reads GAGVSQSPSNKVTEKGKDVELRCDPISGHTALYWYRQSLGQGLEFLIYFQGNSAPDKSGLPSDRFSAERTGGSVSTLTIQRTQQEDSAVYLCASSLEGTGMNTEAFFGQGTRLTVV.

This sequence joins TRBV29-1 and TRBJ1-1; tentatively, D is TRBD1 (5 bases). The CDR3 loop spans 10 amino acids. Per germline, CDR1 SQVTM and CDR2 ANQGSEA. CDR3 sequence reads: CSVTAGQAFF. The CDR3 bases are TGCAGTGTCACGGCAGGGCAAGCTTTCTTT.

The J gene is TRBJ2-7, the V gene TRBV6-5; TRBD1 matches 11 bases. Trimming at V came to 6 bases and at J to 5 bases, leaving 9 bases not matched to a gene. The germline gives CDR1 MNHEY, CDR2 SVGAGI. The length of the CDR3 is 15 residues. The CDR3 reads CASRWTGGDSNEQYF. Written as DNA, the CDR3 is TGTGCCAGCAGGTGGACAGGGGGCGATTCTAACGAGCAGTACTTC.

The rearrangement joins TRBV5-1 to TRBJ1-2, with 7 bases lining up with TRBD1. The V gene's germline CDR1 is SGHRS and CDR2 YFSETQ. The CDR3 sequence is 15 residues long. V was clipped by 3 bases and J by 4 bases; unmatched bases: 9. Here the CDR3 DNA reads TGCGCCAGCAGCTCGGGACAGACGAAATTCTATGGCTACACCTTC. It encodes CASSSGQTKFYGYTF.

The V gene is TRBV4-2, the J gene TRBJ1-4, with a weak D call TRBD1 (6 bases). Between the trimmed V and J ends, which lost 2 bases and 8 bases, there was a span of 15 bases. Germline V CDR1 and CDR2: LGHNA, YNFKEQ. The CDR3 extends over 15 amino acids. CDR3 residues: CASSQLGAVGEKLFF. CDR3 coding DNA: TGTGCCAGCAGCCAACTGGGGGCCGTAGGGGAAAAACTGTTTTTT.

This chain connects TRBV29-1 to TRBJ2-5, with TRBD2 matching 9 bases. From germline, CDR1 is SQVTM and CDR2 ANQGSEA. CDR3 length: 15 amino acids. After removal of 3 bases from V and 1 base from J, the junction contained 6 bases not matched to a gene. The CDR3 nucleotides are TGCAGCGTTGATCGGTCGCGGGGGGGCCAAGAGACCCAGTACTTC. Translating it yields CSVDRSRGGQETQYF.

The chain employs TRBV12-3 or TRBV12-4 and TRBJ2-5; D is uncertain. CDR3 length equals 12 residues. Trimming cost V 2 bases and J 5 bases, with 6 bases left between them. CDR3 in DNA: TGTGCCAGCAGTTTAACCCGGGAGACCCAGTACTTC. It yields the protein CASSLTRETQYF.

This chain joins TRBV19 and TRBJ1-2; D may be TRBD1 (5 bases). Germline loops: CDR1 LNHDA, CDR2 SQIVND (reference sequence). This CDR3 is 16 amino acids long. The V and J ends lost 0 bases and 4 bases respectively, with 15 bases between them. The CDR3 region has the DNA TGTGCCAGTAGTATAGATCAAGGGGCGCTGGCCTATGGCTACACCTTC. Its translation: CASSIDQGALAYGYTF.

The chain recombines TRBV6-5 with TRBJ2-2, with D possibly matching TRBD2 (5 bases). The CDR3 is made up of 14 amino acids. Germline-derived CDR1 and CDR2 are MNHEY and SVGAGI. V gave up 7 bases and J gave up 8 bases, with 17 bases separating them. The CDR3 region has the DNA TGTGCCAGCACCCCGGGTCTCAGAGGGGGGGAGCTGTTTTTT. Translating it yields CASTPGLRGGELFF.

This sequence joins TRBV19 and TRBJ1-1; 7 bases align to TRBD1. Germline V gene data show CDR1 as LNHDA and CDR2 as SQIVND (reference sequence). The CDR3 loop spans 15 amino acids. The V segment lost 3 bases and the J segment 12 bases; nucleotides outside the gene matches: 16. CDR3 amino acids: CASSIYESGGQITFF. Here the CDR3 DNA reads TGTGCCAGTAGTATTTACGAATCAGGGGGACAGATAACTTTCTTT.

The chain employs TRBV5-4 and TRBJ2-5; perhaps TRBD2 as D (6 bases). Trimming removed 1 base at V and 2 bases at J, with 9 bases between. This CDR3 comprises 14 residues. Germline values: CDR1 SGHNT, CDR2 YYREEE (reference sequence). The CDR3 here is CASSLRDLQETQYF. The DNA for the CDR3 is TGTGCCAGCAGCTTGCGGGACTTACAAGAGACCCAGTACTTC.

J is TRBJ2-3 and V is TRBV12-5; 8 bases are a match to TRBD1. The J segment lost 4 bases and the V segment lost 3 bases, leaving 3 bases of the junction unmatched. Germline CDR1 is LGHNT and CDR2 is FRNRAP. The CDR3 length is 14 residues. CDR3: CASGLGQGPDTQYF. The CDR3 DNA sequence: TGTGCTAGTGGTTTAGGACAGGGTCCAGATACGCAGTATTTT.

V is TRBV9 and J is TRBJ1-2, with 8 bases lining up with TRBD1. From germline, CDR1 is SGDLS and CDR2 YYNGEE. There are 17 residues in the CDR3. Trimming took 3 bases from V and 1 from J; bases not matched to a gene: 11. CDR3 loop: CASSERTGPNYNYGYTF. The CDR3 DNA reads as TGTGCCAGCAGCGAGAGGACAGGGCCGAATTATAACTATGGCTACACCTTC.